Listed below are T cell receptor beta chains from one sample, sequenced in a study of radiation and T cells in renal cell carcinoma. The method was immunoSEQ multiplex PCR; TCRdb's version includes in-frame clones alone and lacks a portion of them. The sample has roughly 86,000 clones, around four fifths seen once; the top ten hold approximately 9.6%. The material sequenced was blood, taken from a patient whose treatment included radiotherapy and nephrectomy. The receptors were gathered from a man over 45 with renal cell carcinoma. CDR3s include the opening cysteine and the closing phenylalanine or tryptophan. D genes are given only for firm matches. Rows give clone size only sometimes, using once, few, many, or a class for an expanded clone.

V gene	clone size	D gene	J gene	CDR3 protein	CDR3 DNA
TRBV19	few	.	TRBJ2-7	CASSVMRGDYEQYF	TGTGCCAGTAGTGTGATGCGAGGGGACTACGAGCAGTACTTC
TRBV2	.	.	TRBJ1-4	CASSEGGARVRLF	TGTGCCAGCAGTGAGGGAGGGGCCCGAGTCAGGCTTTTT
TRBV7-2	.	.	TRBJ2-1	CASQRQVSYNEQFF	TGTGCCAGCCAAAGACAGGTCTCATACAATGAGCAGTTCTTC
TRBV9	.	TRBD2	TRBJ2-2	CASSVGLAANTGELFF	TGTGCCAGCAGCGTAGGCCTAGCGGCAAACACCGGGGAGCTGTTTTTT
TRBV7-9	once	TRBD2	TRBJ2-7	CASSPMGGRTSYEQYF	TGTGCCAGCAGCCCGATGGGCGGGAGAACATCCTACGAGCAGTACTTC
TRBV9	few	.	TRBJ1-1	CASSASGMNTEAFF	TGTGCCAGCAGCGCCTCGGGCATGAACACTGAAGCTTTCTTT
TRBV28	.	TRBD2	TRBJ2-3	CASTLTSGITDTQYF	TGTGCCAGCACCCTGACTAGCGGAATCACAGATACGCAGTATTTT
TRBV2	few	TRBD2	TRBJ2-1	CASSSWTSEQFF	TGTGCCAGCAGTTCCTGGACTAGTGAGCAGTTCTTC
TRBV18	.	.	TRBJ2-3	CASSPPGEADTQYF	TGTGCCAGCTCACCGCCAGGGGAGGCAGATACGCAGTATTTT
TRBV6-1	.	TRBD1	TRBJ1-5	CASRPGTDNQPQHF	TGTGCCAGCAGACCTGGGACAGACAATCAGCCCCAGCATTTT
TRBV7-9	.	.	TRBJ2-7	CASSLGMNPYEQYF	TGTGCCAGCAGCTTAGGGATGAACCCCTACGAGCAGTACTTC